The present entry profiles one T cell receptor (beta chain) with its context. The data are from a study of blood T cell repertoires in COVID-19. Overall study context: PBMCs, B-cell-depleted T cells, or T cells were the source of the cDNA or gDNA that made up the material.

Cohort placement rested on clinical history that participants reported themselves. Those designated as exposed participants met a COVID-19 case within 2 weeks before study entry. Per the authors' pipeline: Estimated nucleated cell counts came from reference gene primer amplification. Produced via immunoSEQ multiplex PCR; TCRdb's table is partial and in-frame only. The DNA gave D and trimming, while V, J and clone size come from that table. There are some 340,000 clones in the sample; around nine tenths occur only once, and about 4% lies in the top ten. This CDR3 is 14 amino acids long. Trimming took 3 bases from V and 6 from J; bases not matched to a gene: 3. The germline V gene encodes CDR1 GTSNPN and CDR2 SVGIG (reference sequence).

V and J are TRBV30 and TRBJ2-7; TRBD2 agrees at 15 bases. The sample taken for sequencing was PBMCs or T cells enriched from blood (not recorded which). This receptor was taken from a woman in her thirties who had been exposed to COVID-19. The CDR3 DNA reads TGTGCCTGGAGCGCGGGACTAGCGGGGGGCGAGCAGTACTTC. Translating it yields CAWSAGLAGGEQYF.